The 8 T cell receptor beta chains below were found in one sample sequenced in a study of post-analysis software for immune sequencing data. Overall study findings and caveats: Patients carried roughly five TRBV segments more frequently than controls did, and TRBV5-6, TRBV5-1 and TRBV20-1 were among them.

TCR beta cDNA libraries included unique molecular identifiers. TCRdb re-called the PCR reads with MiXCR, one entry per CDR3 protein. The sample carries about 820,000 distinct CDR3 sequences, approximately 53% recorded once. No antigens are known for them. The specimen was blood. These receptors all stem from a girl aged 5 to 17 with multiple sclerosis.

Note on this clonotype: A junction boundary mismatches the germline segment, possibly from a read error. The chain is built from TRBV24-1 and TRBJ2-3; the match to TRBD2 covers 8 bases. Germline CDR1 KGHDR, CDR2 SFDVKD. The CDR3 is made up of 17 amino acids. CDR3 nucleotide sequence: TGTGCCACCAGTGATCTAGGGGTAGCGGGAAACACAGATACGCGGTATTTT. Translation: CATSDLGVAGNTDTRYF.

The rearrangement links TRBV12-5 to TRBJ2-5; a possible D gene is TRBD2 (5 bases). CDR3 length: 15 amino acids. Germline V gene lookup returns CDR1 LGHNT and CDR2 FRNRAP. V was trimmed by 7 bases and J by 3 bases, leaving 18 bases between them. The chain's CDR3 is CASVPAAADKETQYF. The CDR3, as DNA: TGTGCTAGTGTTCCGGCGGCAGCGGATAAAGAGACCCAGTACTTC.

CDR3: CASSSPVMKGLGYTF. In DNA form, the CDR3 reads TGTGCCAGCAGCTCCCCCGTAATGAAGGGGCTCGGCTACACCTTC. This chain connects TRBV11-2 to TRBJ1-2; D may be TRBD1 (5 bases). Germline values: CDR1 SGHAT, CDR2 FQNNGV. Deletions cut 4 bases from V and 8 bases from J, with 20 bases between. The CDR3 contains 15 residues.

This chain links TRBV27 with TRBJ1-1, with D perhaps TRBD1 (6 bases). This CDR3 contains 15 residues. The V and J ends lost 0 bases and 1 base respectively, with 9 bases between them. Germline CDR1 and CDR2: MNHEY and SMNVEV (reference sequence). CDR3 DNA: TGTGCCAGCAGTTTATCGGCCAGGGGGAACACTGAAGCTTTCTTT. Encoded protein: CASSLSARGNTEAFF.

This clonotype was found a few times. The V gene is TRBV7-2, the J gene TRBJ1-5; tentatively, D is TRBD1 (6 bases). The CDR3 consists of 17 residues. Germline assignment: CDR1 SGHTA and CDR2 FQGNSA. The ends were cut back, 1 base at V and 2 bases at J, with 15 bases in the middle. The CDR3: CASSLDLGGFGNQPQHF. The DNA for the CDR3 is TGTGCCAGCAGCTTAGATTTGGGGGGCTTTGGCAATCAGCCCCAGCATTTT.

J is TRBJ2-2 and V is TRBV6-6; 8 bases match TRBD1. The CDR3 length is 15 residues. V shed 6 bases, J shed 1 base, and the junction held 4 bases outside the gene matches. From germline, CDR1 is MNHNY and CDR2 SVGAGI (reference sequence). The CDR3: CASSRGQGNTGELFF. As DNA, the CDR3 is TGTGCCAGCAGCCGTGGACAGGGGAACACCGGGGAGCTGTTTTTT.

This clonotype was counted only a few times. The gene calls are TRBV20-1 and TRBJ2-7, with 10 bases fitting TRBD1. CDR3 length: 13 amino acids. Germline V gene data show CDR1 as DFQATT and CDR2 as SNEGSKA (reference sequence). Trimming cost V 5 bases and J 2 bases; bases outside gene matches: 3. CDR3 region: CSAWDRGAYEQYF. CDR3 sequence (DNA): TGCAGTGCTTGGGACAGGGGAGCCTACGAGCAGTACTTC.

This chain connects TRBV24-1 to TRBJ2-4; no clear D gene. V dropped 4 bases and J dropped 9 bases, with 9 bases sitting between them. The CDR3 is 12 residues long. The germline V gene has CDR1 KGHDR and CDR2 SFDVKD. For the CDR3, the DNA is TGTGCCACCAGTGACCCGCGTGGCATTCAGTACTTC. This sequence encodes CATSDPRGIQYF.